This T cell receptor (beta chain) is drawn from a study of blood T cell repertoires in COVID-19. Study information: The origin of the acute and convalescent COVID-19 samples was the United States, Italy and Spain. PBMCs, B-cell-depleted T cells, or T cells provided the cDNA or gDNA that made up the material.

Methods used by the authors: Counts of nucleated cells, estimated from reference gene primer amplification, were obtained. Method: immunoSEQ multiplex PCR; TCRdb's copy keeps in-frame clones and lacks some. V and J calls and clone size follow that table, whereas D and trimming were derived from the DNA. The sample lists over 200,000 clones, 65% to 85% occurring once. The CDR3 has 16 amino acids. V was pared by 3 bases and J by 9 bases, with 7 bases of the junction left unmatched. The germline CDR1 and CDR2 sequences are LNHDA and SQIVND (reference sequence). The sample comprised peripheral blood. This TCR was recovered from a woman aged 80 or over with acute or convalescent COVID-19. The chain links TRBV19 to TRBJ1-6; 11 bases match TRBD1. DNA of the CDR3: TGTGCCAGTAGTATCTTCCCGGGACAGGGGGGTTCACCCCTCCACTTT. Its translation: CASSIFPGQGGSPLHF.